Each of the 12 T cell receptor beta chains below was sequenced from the same sample in a study of identical twins (dated by TCRdb to about 2016). Library generation was performed with 5' RACE. TCRdb lists the instrument as Illumina HiSeq 2000. Through fastp at Q25 and MiXCR, TCRdb rebuilt clones from the public reads, retaining in-frame beta chains. When rows share a CDR3 protein, they turn into one entry using the most common DNA and genes. Within this sample are hundreds of thousands of distinct CDR3 sequences, with 15% to 20% of them counted one time only. Of the sample, around 13% falls within the top ten clones. Another study also made use of these data, one on T cells expressing NK-cell markers.

The sequenced sample consisted of PBMCs. Every receptor here comes from a woman younger than 30 in good health.

This chain connects TRBV28 to TRBJ1-1; D unresolved. Germline-derived CDR1 and CDR2 are MDHEN and SYDVKM. V lost 5 bases to trimming and J lost 8 bases, with 18 bases between them. The length of the CDR3 is 14 residues. CDR3 in DNA: TGTGCCAGCAGTCGTACGGACGGCAATGCGGAAGCTTTCTTT. This sequence encodes CASSRTDGNAEAFF.

This clonotype was seen more than once but under ten times. The chain employs TRBV12-3 or TRBV12-4 and TRBJ2-7; D is perhaps TRBD2 (6 bases). Deletions cut 2 bases from V and 3 bases from J, with 14 bases between. The CDR3 totals 15 residues. The CDR3, as DNA: TGTGCCAGCAGTTTAAGGTTTAGCGGAAGCTACGAGCAGTACTTC. This encodes CASSLRFSGSYEQYF.

The chain carries TRBV11-3 and TRBJ2-7, with TRBD1 as a possible D gene (6 bases). The CDR3 sequence is 14 residues long. V was trimmed by 2 bases and J by 4 bases, leaving 12 bases between them. Germline CDR1 and CDR2: SGHNT and YENEEA. The CDR3 nucleotides read TGTGCCAGCAGCTTATCCTATAGGGGGTACGAGCAGTACTTC. Its translation is CASSLSYRGYEQYF.

The CDR3 reads CATSRDLKREFQETQYF. The DNA for the CDR3 is TGTGCCACCAGCAGAGATTTAAAGCGGGAGTTCCAAGAGACCCAGTACTTC. The V and J genes are TRBV15 and TRBJ2-5, with 8 bases fitting TRBD2. Per germline, CDR1 LNHNV and CDR2 YYDKDF (reference sequence). J gave up 1 base and V 0 bases, and 7 bases lay outside the gene matches. CDR3 length equals 17 residues.

The rearrangement uses TRBV20-1 and TRBJ2-7, with D perhaps matching TRBD1 or TRBD2 (5 bases each). Germline V lookup: CDR1 DFQATT, CDR2 SNEGSKA (reference sequence). The CDR3 totals 13 residues. Trimming cost V 3 bases and J 7 bases, with 16 bases left between them. This chain's CDR3 is CSARGPGRGEQYF. In nucleotides, the CDR3 is TGCAGTGCTAGGGGCCCGGGACGCGGAGAGCAGTACTTC.

This clonotype appeared a few times. The V call is TRBV20-1, the J call TRBJ2-1; weak D call: TRBD2 (6 bases). Germline CDR1 is DFQATT and CDR2 is SNEGSKA (reference sequence). The V end was cut by 3 bases, the J end by 0 bases, with 18 bases between. There are 17 residues in the CDR3. The chain's CDR3 is CSARGRNSGSSYNEQFF. CDR3 DNA sequence: TGCAGTGCTAGGGGACGCAATAGCGGAAGCTCCTACAATGAGCAGTTCTTC.

This clonotype was counted many times. The chain's CDR3 is CASSSLSPGVYF. The CDR3 DNA follows: TGTGCCAGCAGCTCCCTGAGCCCGGGGGTGTACTTC. The gene calls are TRBV7-9 and TRBJ2-7; D perhaps matches TRBD2 (6 bases). The V end was cut by 4 bases, the J end by 12 bases, with 16 bases between. This CDR3 has 12 residues. The germline V gene encodes CDR1 SEHNR and CDR2 FQNEAQ (reference sequence).

This clonotype was seen a few times. This chain uses TRBV10-3 with TRBJ2-2; D not resolved. The V end lost 10 bases, the J end lost 5 bases, and 14 bases lay between the germline ends. CDR3 length equals 13 residues. The germline gives CDR1 ENHRY, CDR2 SYGVKD. This chain's CDR3 is CATELSGTGELFF. In DNA form, the CDR3 reads TGTGCCACCGAGTTGAGTGGGACCGGGGAGCTGTTTTTT.

This clonotype was seen repeatedly, ten times or more. This chain joins TRBV7-9 and TRBJ2-1; a weak D match, TRBD2 (5 bases). The V end was cut by 1 base, the J end by 7 bases, with 11 bases between. The CDR3 length is 14 residues. Germline values: CDR1 SEHNR, CDR2 FQNEAQ (reference sequence). The CDR3 nucleotides are TGTGCCAGCAGCTTAGAGGGAGAAAGGAATGAGCAGTTCTTC. The encoded protein is CASSLEGERNEQFF.

The CDR3 loop reads CSASFLTLAGDTQYF. CDR3 in DNA: TGCAGTGCTAGCTTTCTCACTTTGGCGGGGGATACGCAGTATTTT. This chain joins TRBV20-1 and TRBJ2-3; D might be TRBD2 (6 bases). V gave up 3 bases and J gave up 6 bases, with 19 bases separating them. The germline CDR1 and CDR2 sequences are DFQATT and SNEGSKA (reference sequence). CDR3 length: 15 residues.

The chain has TRBV12-3 or TRBV12-4 and TRBJ1-2; D not certain. The CDR3 spans 12 residues. Trimming pared 5 bases from V and 7 bases from J, leaving 11 bases between. DNA of the CDR3: TGTGCCAGCAGTGAGGCAGGAGGTGGCTACACCTTC. Amino acid sequence: CASSEAGGGYTF.

This clonotype was found a few times. The chain has TRBV9 and TRBJ2-7; D gene uncertain. The ends were cut back, 1 base at V and 0 bases at J, with 8 bases in the middle. CDR1 and CDR2 (germline): SGDLS, YYNGEE. This CDR3 contains 14 residues. The CDR3 DNA sequence: TGTGCCAGCAGCGTACGATGGGGCTCCTACGAGCAGTACTTC. Protein: CASSVRWGSYEQYF.